The entry below describes one T cell receptor (beta chain). Antigen unknown. After removal of 6 bases from V and 0 bases from J, the junction contained 10 bases not matched to a gene. There are 17 residues in the CDR3. Germline CDR1 is MNHNS and CDR2 is SASEGT. Four subsets defined by CD45RA and CD27 were sorted after CD3, CD4, CD8 and live/dead staining. The source of the sample is a study of naive and memory T cell subsets. Overall study findings and caveats: A clonotype means one alpha or beta sequence, not an alpha/beta pair. No ground truth validated the naive and memory repertoire findings.

Two oligonucleotides, mixed equimolar, formed the beta constant-region primer covering TRBC1 and TRBC2. Nested alpha and beta constant-region primers with the SP2 primer drove four PCR rounds on ligated cDNA. An oligonucleotide with the SP2 primer and a 12-nucleotide UMI was ligated to the cDNA 3' end. TCRdb passed the UMI-ligation and nested PCR reads through MiXCR, listing each CDR3 protein once. Of under 35,000 distinct CDR3 sequences listed, approximately 17% were seen once; the top ten hold about 3.6%. The sample comprised effector memory CD4+ T cells from blood. The subset is: effector memory, CD45RA- CD27-. V and J are TRBV6-1 and TRBJ2-3, with 9 bases lining up with TRBD2. The TCR comes from a human donor in good health. The DNA for the CDR3 is TGTGCCAGCAGCCGCTCACCCGGACTAGCGAGCACAGATACGCAGTATTTT. Amino acid sequence: CASSRSPGLASTDTQYF.